The text below deals with one T cell receptor (beta chain). These data originate in a study of control samples from healthy donors and cancer patients. The V end was cut by 4 bases, the J end by 0 bases, with 8 bases between. Germline V lookup: CDR1 SGHRS, CDR2 YFSETQ. The CDR3 length is 15 residues. Some clones are missing from TCRdb's copy, which holds only in-frame ones; the method was immunoSEQ multiplex PCR. The sample lists more than 35,000 clones; roughly 94% were seen once. This chain joins TRBV5-1 and TRBJ2-6; D is uncertain. This TCR came from a man between 60 and 70 years old in good health. Sequenced input: blood. The CDR3 loop reads CASSLRLSGANVLTF. Here the CDR3 DNA reads TGCGCCAGCAGCCTCAGGCTCTCTGGGGCCAACGTCCTGACTTTC.